The 4 T cell receptor beta chains below were found in one sample sequenced in a study of CD8+CD57+ T cells in acquired aplastic anemia. Genomic DNA, the template, was used for profiling of the TCR beta VDJ and CDR3. TCRdb processed the reads anew with MiXCR; each CDR3 protein has one entry. The sample lists hundreds of thousands of distinct CDR3 sequences; more than 25% were seen once. Sequencing involved patients with CD8+CD57+ cell expansion previously shown by flow cytometry. Sequencing was carried out using sorted CD4+, CD8+, or CD8+CD57+ T cells (not recorded which) from PBMCs. These receptors were taken from a human donor with aplastic anemia.

V and J are TRBV12-3 or TRBV12-4 and TRBJ2-7, with a possible D match to TRBD1 (6 bases). V dropped 2 bases and J dropped 0 bases, with 11 bases sitting between them. The CDR3 consists of 15 residues. The chain's CDR3 is CASSLRQGSSYEQYF. The CDR3 DNA reads as TGTGCCAGCAGTTTACGGCAGGGGAGCTCCTACGAGCAGTACTTC.

The CDR3: CAIRDGNNSPQHF. CDR3 DNA sequence: TGTGCCATTCGGGACGGGAATAATTCACCCCAGCATTTT. The chain is built from TRBV2 and TRBJ1-5; D is perhaps TRBD1 (5 bases). The CDR3 is made up of 13 amino acids. V lost 10 bases and J 10 bases, leaving 20 bases between the germline ends. Germline CDR1 and CDR2: SNHLY and FYNNEI. Using reference TRBV2 and TRBJ1-5 for the parts outside the CDR3, the full variable domain is EPEVTQTPSHQVTQMGQEVILRCVPISNHLYFYWYRQILGQKVEFLVSFYNNEISEKSEIFDDQFSVERPDGSNFTLKIRSTKLEDSAMYFCAIRDGNNSPQHFGDGTRLSIL.

There are a few counts of this clonotype. The chain carries TRBV7-6 and TRBJ2-2; D remains ambiguous. From germline, CDR1 is SGHVS and CDR2 FNYEAQ. The CDR3 is 14 amino acids. V lost 1 base, J lost 3 bases, and 6 bases lay in between. CDR3 in amino acids: CASSLELYTGELFF. CDR3 nucleotide sequence: TGTGCCAGCAGCTTAGAACTGTACACCGGGGAGCTGTTTTTT. Using reference TRBV7-6 and TRBJ2-2 for the parts outside the CDR3, the full variable domain is GAGVSQSPRYKVTKRGQDVALRCDPISGHVSLYWYRQALGQGPEFLTYFNYEAQQDKSGLPNDRFSAERPEGSISTLTIQRTEQRDSAMYRCASSLELYTGELFFGEGSRLTVL.

The chain couples TRBV7-6 to TRBJ2-5; 10 nucleotides agree with TRBD2. This CDR3 comprises 16 residues. Germline CDR1 SGHVS, CDR2 FNYEAQ. V shed 2 bases, J shed 4 bases, and the junction held 7 bases outside the gene matches. DNA for the CDR3: TGTGCCAGCAGCTTATCAGCGGGAGGGCCGGGAGAGACCCAGTACTTC. Translation gives CASSLSAGGPGETQYF.